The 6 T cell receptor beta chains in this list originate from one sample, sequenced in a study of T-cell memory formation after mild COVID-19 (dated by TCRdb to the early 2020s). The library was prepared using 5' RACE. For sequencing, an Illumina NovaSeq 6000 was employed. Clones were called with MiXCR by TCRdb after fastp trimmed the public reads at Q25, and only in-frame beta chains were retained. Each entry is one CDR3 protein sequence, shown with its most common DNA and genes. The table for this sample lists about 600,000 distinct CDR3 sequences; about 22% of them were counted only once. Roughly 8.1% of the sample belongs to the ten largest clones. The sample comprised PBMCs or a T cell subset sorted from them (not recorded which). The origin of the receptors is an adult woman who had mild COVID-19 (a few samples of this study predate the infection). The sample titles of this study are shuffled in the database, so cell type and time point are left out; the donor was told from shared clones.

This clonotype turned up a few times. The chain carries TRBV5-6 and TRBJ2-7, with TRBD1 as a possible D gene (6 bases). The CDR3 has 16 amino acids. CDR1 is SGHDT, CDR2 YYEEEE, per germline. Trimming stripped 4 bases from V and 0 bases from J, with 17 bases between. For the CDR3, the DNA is TGTGCCAGCAGCGCCCGTACACAGGGTATCTCCTACGAGCAGTACTTC. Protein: CASSARTQGISYEQYF.

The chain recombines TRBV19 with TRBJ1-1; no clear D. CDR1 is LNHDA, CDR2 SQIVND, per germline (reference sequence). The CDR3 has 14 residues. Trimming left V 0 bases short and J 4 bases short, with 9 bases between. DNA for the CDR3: TGTGCCAGTAGTATAGATCACCGGAGCACTGAAGCTTTCTTT. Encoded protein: CASSIDHRSTEAFF.

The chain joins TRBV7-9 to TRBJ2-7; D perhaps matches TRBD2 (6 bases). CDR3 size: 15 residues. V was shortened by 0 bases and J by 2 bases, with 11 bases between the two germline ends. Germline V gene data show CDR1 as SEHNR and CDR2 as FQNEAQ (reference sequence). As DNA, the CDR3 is TGTGCCAGCAGCTTAGCACCTAGCGTCACCTACGAGCAGTACTTC. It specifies CASSLAPSVTYEQYF.

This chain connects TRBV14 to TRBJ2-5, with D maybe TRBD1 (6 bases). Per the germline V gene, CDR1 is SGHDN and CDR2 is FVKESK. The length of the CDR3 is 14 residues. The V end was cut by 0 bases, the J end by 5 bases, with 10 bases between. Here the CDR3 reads CASSQDGGRETQYF. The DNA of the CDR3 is TGTGCCAGCAGCCAAGATGGGGGCCGGGAGACCCAGTACTTC.

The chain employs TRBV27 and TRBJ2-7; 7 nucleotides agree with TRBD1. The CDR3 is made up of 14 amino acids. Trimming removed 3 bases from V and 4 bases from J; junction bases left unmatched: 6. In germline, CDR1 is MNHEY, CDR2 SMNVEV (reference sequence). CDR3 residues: CASSFSGTVYEQYF. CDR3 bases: TGTGCCAGCAGTTTTTCCGGGACAGTTTACGAGCAGTACTTC.

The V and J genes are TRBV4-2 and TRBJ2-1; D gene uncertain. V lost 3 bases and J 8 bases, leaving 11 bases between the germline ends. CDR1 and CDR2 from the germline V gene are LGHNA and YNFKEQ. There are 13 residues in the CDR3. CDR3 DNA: TGTGCCAGCAGCCACCTCCAACCGGATGAGCAGTTCTTC. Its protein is CASSHLQPDEQFF.